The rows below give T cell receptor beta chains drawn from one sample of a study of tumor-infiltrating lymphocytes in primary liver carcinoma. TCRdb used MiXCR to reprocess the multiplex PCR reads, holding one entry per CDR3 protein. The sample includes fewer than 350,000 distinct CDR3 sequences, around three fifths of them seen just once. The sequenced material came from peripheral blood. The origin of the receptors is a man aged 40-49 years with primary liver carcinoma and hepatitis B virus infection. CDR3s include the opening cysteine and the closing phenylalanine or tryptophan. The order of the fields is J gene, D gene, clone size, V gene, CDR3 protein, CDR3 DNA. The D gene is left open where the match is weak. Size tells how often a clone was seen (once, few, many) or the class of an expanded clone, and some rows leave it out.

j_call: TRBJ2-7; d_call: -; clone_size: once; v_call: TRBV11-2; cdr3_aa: CASSLEFGDMVYKQYF; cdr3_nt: TGTGCCAGCAGCTTAGAATTCGGGGACATGGTCTACAAGCAGTACTTC
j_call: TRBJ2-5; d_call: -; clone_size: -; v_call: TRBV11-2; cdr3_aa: CASSSTPQEALYF; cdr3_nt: TGTGCCAGCAGCTCCACTCCGCAAGAGGCCCTGTACTTC
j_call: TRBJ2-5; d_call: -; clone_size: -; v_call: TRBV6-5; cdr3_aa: CASSRESPLSDTQYF; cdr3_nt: TGTGCCAGCAGCCGCGAGTCGCCCCTCTCAGATACCCAATACTTC
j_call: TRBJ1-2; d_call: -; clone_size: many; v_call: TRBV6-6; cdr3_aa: CASSQEGPPTGYTF; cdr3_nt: TGTGCCAGCAGCCAAGAAGGGCCCCCGACAGGCTACACCTTC
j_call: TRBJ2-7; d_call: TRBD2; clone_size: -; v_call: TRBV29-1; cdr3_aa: CSVATSGIEAEQYF; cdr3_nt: TGCAGCGTTGCTACTAGCGGGATAGAAGCCGAGCAGTACTTC
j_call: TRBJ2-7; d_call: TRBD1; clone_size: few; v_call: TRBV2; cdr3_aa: CASSASDRGFYEQYF; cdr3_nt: TGTGCCAGCAGTGCGTCCGACAGGGGGTTCTACGAGCAGTACTTC
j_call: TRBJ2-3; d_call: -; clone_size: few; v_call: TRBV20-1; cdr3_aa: CSARDLDGTDTQYF; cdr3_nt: TGCAGTGCTAGAGATCTTGATGGAACAGATACGCAGTATTTT
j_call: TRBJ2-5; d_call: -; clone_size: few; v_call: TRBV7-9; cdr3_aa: CASSLGSGAGETQYF; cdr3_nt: TGTGCCAGCAGCTTAGGTTCAGGGGCCGGAGAGACCCAGTACTTC
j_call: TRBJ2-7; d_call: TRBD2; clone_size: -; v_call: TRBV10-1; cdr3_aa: CASSGGGGVGLADSYEQYF; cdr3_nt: TGCGCCAGCAGTGGGGGAGGCGGAGTAGGACTAGCGGACTCCTACGAGCAGTACTTC
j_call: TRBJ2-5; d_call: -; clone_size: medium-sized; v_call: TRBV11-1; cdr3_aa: CASSLEVSQETQYF; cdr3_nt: TGTGCCAGCAGCTTAGAAGTGAGCCAAGAGACCCAGTACTTC
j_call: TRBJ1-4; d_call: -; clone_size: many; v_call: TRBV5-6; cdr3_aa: CASSPGGTNEKLFF; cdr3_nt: TGTGCCAGCAGTCCTGGGGGGACTAATGAAAAACTGTTTTTT
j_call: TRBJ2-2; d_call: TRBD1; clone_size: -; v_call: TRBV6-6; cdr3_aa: CASSCQGENTGELFF; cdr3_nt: TGTGCCAGTAGTTGCCAGGGGGAGAACACCGGGGAGCTGTTTTTT
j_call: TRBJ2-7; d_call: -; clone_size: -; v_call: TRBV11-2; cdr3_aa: CVSTSLPGSRGSYEQYF; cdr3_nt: TGTGTCAGCACATCTCTTCCCGGGTCGCGGGGCTCCTATGAGCAGTACTTC
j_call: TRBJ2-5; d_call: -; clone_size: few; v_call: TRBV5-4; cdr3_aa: CASSTPSQGYFGETQYF; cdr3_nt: TGTGCCAGCAGCACGCCCTCACAGGGATATTTTGGGGAGACCCAGTACTTC
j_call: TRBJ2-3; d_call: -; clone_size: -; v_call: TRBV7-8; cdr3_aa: CATSLMRSGPDTQYF; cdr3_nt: TGTGCCACCTCCCTGATGCGAAGTGGCCCAGATACGCAGTATTTT
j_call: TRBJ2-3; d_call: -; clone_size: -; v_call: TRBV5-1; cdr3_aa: CASSLAGAMADTQYF; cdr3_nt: TGCGCCAGCAGCTTGGCCGGGGCAATGGCAGATACGCAGTATTTT
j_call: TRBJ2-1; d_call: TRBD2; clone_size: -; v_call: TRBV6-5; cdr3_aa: CASIKSAGGPNGSEQFF; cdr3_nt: TGTGCCAGCATCAAATCAGCGGGAGGGCCGAATGGCAGTGAGCAGTTCTTC
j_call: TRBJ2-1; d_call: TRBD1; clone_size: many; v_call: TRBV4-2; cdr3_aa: CASSPGTGDYNEQFF; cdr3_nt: TGTGCCAGCAGCCCCGGGACAGGTGATTACAATGAGCAGTTCTTC
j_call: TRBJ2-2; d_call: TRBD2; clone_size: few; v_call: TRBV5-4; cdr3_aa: CASSRLAGGELFF; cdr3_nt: TGTGCCAGCAGCCGACTAGCGGGCGGGGAGCTGTTTTTT
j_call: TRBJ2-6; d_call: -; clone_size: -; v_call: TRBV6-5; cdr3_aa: CASSYQGCDSGANVLTF; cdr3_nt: TGTGCCAGCAGTTATCAAGGGTGCGACTCTGGGGCCAACGTCCTGACTTTC
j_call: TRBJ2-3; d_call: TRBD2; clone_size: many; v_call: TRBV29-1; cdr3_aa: CSVDTGGEDTQYF; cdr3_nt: TGCAGCGTTGATACGGGGGGTGAAGATACGCAGTATTTT
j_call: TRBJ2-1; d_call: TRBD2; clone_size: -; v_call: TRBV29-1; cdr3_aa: CSGGGLAPTPYNEQFF; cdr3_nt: TGCAGCGGTGGCGGACTAGCGCCCACCCCCTACAATGAGCAGTTCTTC
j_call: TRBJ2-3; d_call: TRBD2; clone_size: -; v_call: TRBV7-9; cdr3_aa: CASSYGSGGSTDTQYF; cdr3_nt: TGTGCCAGCAGTTACGGGAGCGGGGGGAGCACAGATACGCAGTATTTT
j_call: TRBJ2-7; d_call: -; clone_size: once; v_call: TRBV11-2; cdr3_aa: CASSGQGRIYEQYF; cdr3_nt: TGTGCCAGCAGTGGTCAGGGTAGGATCTACGAGCAATACTTC
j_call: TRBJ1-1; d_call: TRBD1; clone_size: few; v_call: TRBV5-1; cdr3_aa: CASSHSTGDTEAFF; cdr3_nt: TGCGCCAGCAGCCATTCAACAGGGGACACTGAAGCTTTCTTT
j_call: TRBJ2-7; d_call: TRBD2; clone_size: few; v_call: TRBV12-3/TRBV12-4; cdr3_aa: CASSPGTSGLEQYF; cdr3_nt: TGTGCCAGCAGCCCCGGGACTAGCGGTCTAGAGCAGTACTTC
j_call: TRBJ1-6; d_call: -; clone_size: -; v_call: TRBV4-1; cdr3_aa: CASSQWDSPLHF; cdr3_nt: TGCGCCAGCAGCCAATGGGATTCACCCCTTCACTTT
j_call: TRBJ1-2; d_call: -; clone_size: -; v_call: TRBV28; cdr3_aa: CVSSLRPQADGYTF; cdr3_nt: TGTGTCAGCAGTTTGCGGCCACAGGCTGATGGCTACACCTTC
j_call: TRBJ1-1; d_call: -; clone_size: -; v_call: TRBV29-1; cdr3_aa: CSIEDWGGTEAFF; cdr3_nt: TGCAGCATTGAAGATTGGGGGGGCACTGAAGCTTTCTTT
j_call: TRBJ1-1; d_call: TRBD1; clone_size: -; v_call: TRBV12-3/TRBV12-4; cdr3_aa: CASILLGRGVNTEAFF; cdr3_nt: TGTGCCAGCATTCTGTTGGGCAGGGGGGTGAACACTGAAGCTTTCTTT
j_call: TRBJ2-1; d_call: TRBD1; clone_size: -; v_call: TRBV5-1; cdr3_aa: CASSFLIKPTGEGDNEQFF; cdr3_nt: TGCGCCAGCAGCTTTCTGATCAAACCGACAGGGGAAGGTGACAATGAGCAGTTCTTC
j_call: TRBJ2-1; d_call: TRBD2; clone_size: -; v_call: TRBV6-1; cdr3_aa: CASSDQPSGNYNEQFF; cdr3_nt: TGTGCCAGCAGCGACCAACCTAGCGGGAACTACAATGAGCAGTTCTTC
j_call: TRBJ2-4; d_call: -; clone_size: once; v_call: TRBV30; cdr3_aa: CAWKGEDIQYF; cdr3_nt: TGTGCCTGGAAAGGAGAGGACATTCAGTACTTC
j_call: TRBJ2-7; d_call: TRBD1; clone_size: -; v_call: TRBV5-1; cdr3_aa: CASSLDLGQGPFSGEQYF; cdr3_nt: TGCGCCAGCAGCTTGGATCTAGGACAGGGACCCTTCTCCGGCGAGCAGTACTTC
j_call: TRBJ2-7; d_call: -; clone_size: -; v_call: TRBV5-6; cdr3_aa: CASSGQTYEQYF; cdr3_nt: TGTGCCAGCAGCGGACAGACCTACGAGCAGTACTTC
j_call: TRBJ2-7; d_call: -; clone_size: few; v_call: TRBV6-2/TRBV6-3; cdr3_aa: CASSYDQGTAHEQYF; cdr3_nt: TGTGCCAGCAGTTACGATCAGGGGACCGCCCACGAGCAGTACTTT
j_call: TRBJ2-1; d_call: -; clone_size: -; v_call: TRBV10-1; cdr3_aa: CASSDQRLVPNYEQFF; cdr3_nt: TGCGCCAGCAGTGATCAAAGACTAGTCCCTAACTATGAGCAGTTCTTC
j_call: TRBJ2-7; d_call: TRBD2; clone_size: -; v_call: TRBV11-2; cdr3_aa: CAGSRAGGFNGQYF; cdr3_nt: TGTGCCGGCAGCCGAGCGGGGGGGTTTAACGGGCAGTACTTC
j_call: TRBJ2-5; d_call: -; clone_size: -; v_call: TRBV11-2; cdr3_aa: CAISQTPDGGKETQYF; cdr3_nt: TGTGCCATCAGCCAAACTCCTGATGGGGGGAAAGAGACCCAGTACTTC
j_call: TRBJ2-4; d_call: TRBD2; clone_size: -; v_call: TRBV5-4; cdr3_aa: CGSSSGTIKNIQYF; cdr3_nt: TGTGGCAGCAGCTCCGGGACTATAAAAAACATTCAGTACTTC
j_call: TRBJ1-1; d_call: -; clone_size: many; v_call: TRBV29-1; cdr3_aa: CSAEGRGASYTEAFF; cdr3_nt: TGCAGCGCCGAGGGGAGGGGAGCATCTTACACTGAAGCTTTCTTT
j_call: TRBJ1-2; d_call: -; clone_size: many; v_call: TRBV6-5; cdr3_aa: CASSYGGRNYGYTF; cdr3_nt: TGTGCCAGCAGTTACGGGGGGCGCAACTATGGCTACACCTTC
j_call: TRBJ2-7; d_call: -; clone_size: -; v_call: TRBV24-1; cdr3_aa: CATSDPRDSSHEQYF; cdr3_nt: TGTGCCACCAGTGACCCGCGGGACTCCTCCCACGAGCAGTACTTC
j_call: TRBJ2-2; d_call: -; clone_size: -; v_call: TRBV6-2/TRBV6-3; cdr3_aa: CASRPRGGVFGELFF; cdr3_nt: TGTGCCAGCAGACCCAGAGGGGGGGTCTTCGGGGAGCTGTTTTTT
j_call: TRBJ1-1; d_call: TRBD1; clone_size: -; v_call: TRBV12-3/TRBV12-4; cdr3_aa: CANSGTVLDAFF; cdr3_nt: TGTGCCAACAGTGGGACAGTTCTTGATGCTTTCTTT
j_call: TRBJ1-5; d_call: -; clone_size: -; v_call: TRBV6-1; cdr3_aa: CASSYEQLQGFSDQAQHF; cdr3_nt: TGTGCCAGCAGTTACGAACAATTGCAAGGTTTCAGCGATCAGGCCCAGCATTTT
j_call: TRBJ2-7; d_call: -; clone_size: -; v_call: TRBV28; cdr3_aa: CASVRGVATYEQYF; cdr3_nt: TGTGCCAGCGTTCGAGGTGTGGCAACTTACGAGCAGTACTTC
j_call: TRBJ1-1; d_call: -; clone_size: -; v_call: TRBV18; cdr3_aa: CASSPPGSGSEAFF; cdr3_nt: TGTGCCAGCTCACCACCAGGGTCTGGGTCTGAAGCTTTCTTT
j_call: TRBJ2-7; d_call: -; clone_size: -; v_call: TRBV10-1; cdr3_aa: CASSESRSSYEQYF; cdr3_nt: TGCGCCAGCAGTGAGTCCCGGAGCTCCTACGAGCAGTACTTC
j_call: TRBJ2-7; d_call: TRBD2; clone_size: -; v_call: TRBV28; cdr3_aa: CASSFTLAGSIQYF; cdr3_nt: TGTGCCAGCAGTTTTACACTAGCGGGATCGATCCAGTACTTC
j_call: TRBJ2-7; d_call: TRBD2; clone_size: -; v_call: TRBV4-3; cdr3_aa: CASNQDRVVASGAYGQYF; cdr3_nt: TGCGCCAGCAACCAAGATCGGGTTGTAGCTAGCGGGGCCTACGGGCAGTACTTC
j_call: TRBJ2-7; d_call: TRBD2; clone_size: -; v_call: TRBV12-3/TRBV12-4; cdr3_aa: CASSYGLAGDHEQYF; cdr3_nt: TGTGCCAGCAGTTACGGACTAGCGGGAGACCACGAGCAGTACTTC
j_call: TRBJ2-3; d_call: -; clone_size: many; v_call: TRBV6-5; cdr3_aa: CASSYSGQPDDTQYF; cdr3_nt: TGTGCCAGCAGTTACTCAGGGCAGCCTGATGATACGCAGTATTTT
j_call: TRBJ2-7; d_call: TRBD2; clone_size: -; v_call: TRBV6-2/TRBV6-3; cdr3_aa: CASSSALAGDYEQYF; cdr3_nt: TGTGCCAGCAGTTCCGCACTAGCGGGAGACTACGAGCAGTACTTC
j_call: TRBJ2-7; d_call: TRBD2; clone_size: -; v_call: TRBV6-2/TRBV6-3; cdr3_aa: CASSPAGGPSYEQYF; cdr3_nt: TGTGCCAGCAGCCCAGCGGGAGGGCCCTCCTACGAGCAGTACTTC
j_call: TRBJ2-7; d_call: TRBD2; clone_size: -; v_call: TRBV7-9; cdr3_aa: CASSGDRLAGGDSYEQYF; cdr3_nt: TGTGCCAGCAGCGGTGACAGACTAGCGGGAGGAGATTCCTACGAGCAGTACTTC
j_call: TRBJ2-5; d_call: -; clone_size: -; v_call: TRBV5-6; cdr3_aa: CASSLAGESESQYF; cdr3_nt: TGTGCCAGCAGCTTGGCAGGGGAGTCTGAGAGCCAGTACTTC
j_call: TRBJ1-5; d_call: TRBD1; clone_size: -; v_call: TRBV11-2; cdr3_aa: CASGTGQGDNQPQHF; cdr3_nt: TGTGCCAGCGGCACTGGACAGGGCGACAATCAGCCTCAGCATTTT
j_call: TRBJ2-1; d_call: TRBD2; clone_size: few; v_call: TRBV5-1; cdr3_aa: CASSPGGGLAGRGREFF; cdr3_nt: TGCGCCAGCAGCCCCGGAGGGGGACTAGCGGGGCGCGGCAGAGAGTTCTTC
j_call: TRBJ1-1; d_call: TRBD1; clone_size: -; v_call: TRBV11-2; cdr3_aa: CASSPWRRGLSEAFF; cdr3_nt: TGTGCCAGCAGCCCCTGGAGAAGGGGGCTTTCGGAAGCTTTCTTT